A selection of T cell receptor beta chains follows, all from one sample in a study of stem cell transplantation in POMP-related autoinflammatory disease. Clones were read by immunoSEQ multiplex PCR, and TCRdb kept only the in-frame ones, dropping some. Of about 26,000 clones in the sample, about 81% were seen once. This specimen was CD4+ T cells from PBMCs, taken before stem cell transplantation. Every receptor here comes from a human donor with POMP-related autoinflammation and immune dysregulation (PRAID). CDR3s include the opening cysteine and the closing phenylalanine or tryptophan. A D gene is named only where the DNA matches it firmly. Clone size is shown for a subset of rows, as once, few, many or a class of expanded clone.

v_gene: TRBV2
len: 15
d_gene: .
abundance: few
j_gene: TRBJ1-1
CDR3nt: TGTGCCAGCAGTGAATTGGCACCCTTCCTAATGGAAGCTTTCTTT
CDR3aa: CASSELAPFLMEAFF

v_gene: TRBV30
len: 16
d_gene: .
abundance: .
j_gene: TRBJ2-3
CDR3nt: TGTGCCTGGAGTGTACTCTCCGGGACTTTCACAGATACGCAGTATTTT
CDR3aa: CAWSVLSGTFTDTQYF

v_gene: TRBV10-3
len: 11
d_gene: .
abundance: once
j_gene: TRBJ2-7
CDR3nt: TGTGCCATCAGTGAGGCTCCCGAGCAGTACTTC
CDR3aa: CAISEAPEQYF

v_gene: TRBV7-9
len: 14
d_gene: .
abundance: once
j_gene: TRBJ1-2
CDR3nt: TGTGCCAGCAGTTCGGACCGGGGGGAGTATGGCTACACCTTC
CDR3aa: CASSSDRGEYGYTF

v_gene: TRBV2
len: 18
d_gene: .
abundance: .
j_gene: TRBJ1-6
CDR3nt: TGTGCCAGCAGTGAACCCGCCGGAAGGACGGCTGTTAATTCACCCCTCCACTTT
CDR3aa: CASSEPAGRTAVNSPLHF

v_gene: TRBV6-1
len: 13
d_gene: .
abundance: .
j_gene: TRBJ1-2
CDR3nt: TGTGCCAGCAGGAGCGGGGGATCCTATGGCTACACCTTC
CDR3aa: CASRSGGSYGYTF

v_gene: TRBV10-3
len: 12
d_gene: .
abundance: .
j_gene: TRBJ2-1
CDR3nt: TGTGCCATCAGGGCCGCCTACAATGAGCAGTTCTTC
CDR3aa: CAIRAAYNEQFF

v_gene: TRBV27
len: 15
d_gene: .
abundance: .
j_gene: TRBJ1-1
CDR3nt: TGTGCCAGCAGTTTAAGGTGGCCACCGAACACTGAAGCTTTCTTT
CDR3aa: CASSLRWPPNTEAFF

v_gene: TRBV6-5
len: 13
d_gene: .
abundance: .
j_gene: TRBJ2-5
CDR3nt: TGTGCCAGCAGTTACCCGACCGGCGAGACCCAGTACTTC
CDR3aa: CASSYPTGETQYF

v_gene: TRBV7-2
len: 15
d_gene: TRBD2
abundance: .
j_gene: TRBJ2-7
CDR3nt: TGTGCCAGTAGCTTAGCCGGGACTAGCAGCTACGAGCAGTACTTC
CDR3aa: CASSLAGTSSYEQYF

v_gene: TRBV4-1
len: 19
d_gene: TRBD2
abundance: .
j_gene: TRBJ2-1
CDR3nt: TGCGCCAGCAGCCAAGAGACAGGACTAGCGCCTGGCTCCTACAATGAGCAGTTCTTC
CDR3aa: CASSQETGLAPGSYNEQFF